This T cell receptor (beta chain) was sequenced during a study of cytomegalovirus exposure and HLA in healthy donors. On this clone itself: The antigen remains undetermined.

Study outcomes and limitations: HLA alleles showed associations with about 17,000 TCR beta sequences in a later analysis, at a 0.05 false discovery rate.

The PCR had 60 Vbeta and 13 Jbeta primers. Data came from immunoSEQ multiplex PCR; TCRdb stores just in-frame clones and leaves some out. The data show about 120,000 clones, with around 75% seen just once and around 1.6% held by the top ten. The sequence was collected from a woman aged 18-29 years in good health and CMV-seronegative. The material sequenced was PBMCs.

This CDR3 is CASSWGESPGRSPLHF. The CDR3 region has the DNA TGCGCCAGCAGCTGGGGGGAATCTCCCGGGAGGTCACCCCTCCACTTT. The chain uses TRBV5-1 and TRBJ1-6; possible D gene TRBD1, 5 bases. V was clipped by 3 bases and J by 10 bases, with 20 bases between them. CDR3 size: 16 residues. Germline CDR1 reads SGHRS; CDR2 reads YFSETQ.